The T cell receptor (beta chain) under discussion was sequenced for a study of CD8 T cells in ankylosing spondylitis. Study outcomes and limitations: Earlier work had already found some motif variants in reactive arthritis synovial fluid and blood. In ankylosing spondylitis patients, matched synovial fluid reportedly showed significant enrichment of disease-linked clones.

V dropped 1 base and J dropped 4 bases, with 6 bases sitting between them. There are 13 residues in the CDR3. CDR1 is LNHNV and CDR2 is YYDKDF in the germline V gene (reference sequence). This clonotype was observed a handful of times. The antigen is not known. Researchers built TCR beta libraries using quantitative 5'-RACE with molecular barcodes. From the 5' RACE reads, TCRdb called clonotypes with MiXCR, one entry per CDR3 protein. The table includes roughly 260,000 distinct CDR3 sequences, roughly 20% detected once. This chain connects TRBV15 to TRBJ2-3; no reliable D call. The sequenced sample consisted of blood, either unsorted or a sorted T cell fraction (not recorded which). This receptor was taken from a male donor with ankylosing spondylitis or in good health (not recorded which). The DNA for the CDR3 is TGTGCCACCAGCAGAGTCCGGGCAGATACGCAGTATTTT. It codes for CATSRVRADTQYF.